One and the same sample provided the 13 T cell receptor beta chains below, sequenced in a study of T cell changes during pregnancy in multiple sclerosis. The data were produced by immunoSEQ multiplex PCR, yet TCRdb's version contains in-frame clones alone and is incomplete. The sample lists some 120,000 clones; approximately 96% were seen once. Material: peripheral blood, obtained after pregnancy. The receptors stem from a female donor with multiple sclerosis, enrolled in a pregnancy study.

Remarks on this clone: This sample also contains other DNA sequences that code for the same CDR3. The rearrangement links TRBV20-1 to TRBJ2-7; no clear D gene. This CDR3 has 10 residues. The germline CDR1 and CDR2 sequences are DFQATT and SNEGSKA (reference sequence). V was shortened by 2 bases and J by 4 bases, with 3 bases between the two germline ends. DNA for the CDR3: TGCAGTGCTAGATCATACGAGCAGTACTTC. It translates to CSARSYEQYF.

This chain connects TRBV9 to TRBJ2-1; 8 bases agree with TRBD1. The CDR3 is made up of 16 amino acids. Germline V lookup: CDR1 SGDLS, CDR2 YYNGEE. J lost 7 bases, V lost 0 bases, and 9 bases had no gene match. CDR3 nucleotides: TGTGCCAGCAGCGTAGATCTGACAGGGGCACTAAATGAGCAGTTCTTC. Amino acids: CASSVDLTGALNEQFF.

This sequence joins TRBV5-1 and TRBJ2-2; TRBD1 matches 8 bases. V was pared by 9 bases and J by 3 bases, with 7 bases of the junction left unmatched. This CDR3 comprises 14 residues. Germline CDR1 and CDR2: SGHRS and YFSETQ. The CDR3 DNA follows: TGCGCCACGACGACAGGGGATCACACCGGGGAGCTGTTTTTT. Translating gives CATTTGDHTGELFF.

The CDR3 nucleotides are TGTGCCAGCAGGGGGGGAGTCGGGAGTTATGGCTACACCTTC. It codes for CASRGGVGSYGYTF. This chain uses TRBV6-6 with TRBJ1-2, with D perhaps TRBD1 (5 bases). The CDR3 sequence is 14 residues long. Germline V lookup: CDR1 MNHNY, CDR2 SVGAGI (reference sequence). V was cut by 6 bases and J by 5 bases, with 16 bases left in between.

CDR3 region: CASSSPTGVSYEQYF. CDR3 bases: TGTGCCAGCAGTTCCCCTACGGGGGTCTCCTACGAGCAGTACTTC. The genes are TRBV28 and TRBJ2-7; TRBD2 is a possible D gene (6 bases). Per the germline V gene, CDR1 is MDHEN and CDR2 is SYDVKM. This CDR3 is 15 amino acids long. V was pared by 4 bases and J by 0 bases, with 13 bases between.

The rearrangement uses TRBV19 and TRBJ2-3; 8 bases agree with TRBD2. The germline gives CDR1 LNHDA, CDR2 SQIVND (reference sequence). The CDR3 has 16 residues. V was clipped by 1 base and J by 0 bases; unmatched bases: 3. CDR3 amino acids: CASSIGLATSTDTQYF. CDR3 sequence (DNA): TGTGCCAGTAGTATAGGACTAGCGACTAGCACAGATACGCAGTATTTT.

For the CDR3, the DNA is TGTGCCAGCACAGGGGCGCTCCGCGGGAGGGGCACAGATACGCAGTATTTT. This encodes CASTGALRGRGTDTQYF. The chain employs TRBV2 and TRBJ2-3, with 9 bases matching TRBD2. Germline CDR1 SNHLY, CDR2 FYNNEI. CDR3 length: 17 amino acids. Trimming at V came to 7 bases and at J to 1 base, leaving 12 bases not matched to a gene.

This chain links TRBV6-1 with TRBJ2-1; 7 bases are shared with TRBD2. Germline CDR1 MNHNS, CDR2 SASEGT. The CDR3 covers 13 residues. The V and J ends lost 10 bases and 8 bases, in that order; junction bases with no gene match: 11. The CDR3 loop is CATREVGLDEQFF. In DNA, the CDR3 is TGTGCCACCCGGGAGGTCGGGCTCGATGAGCAGTTCTTC.

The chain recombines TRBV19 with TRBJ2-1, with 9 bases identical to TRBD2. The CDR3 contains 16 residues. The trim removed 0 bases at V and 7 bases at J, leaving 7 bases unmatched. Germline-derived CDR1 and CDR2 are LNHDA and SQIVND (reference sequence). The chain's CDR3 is CASSIDLAGERNEQFF. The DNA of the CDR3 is TGTGCCAGTAGTATAGATTTAGCGGGAGAAAGGAATGAGCAGTTCTTC.

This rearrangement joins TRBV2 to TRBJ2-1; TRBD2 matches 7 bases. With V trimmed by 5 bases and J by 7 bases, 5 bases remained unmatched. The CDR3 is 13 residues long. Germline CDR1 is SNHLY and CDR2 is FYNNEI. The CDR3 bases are TGTGCCAGCAGTAGCGAACTAGCGAATGAGCAGTTCTTC. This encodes CASSSELANEQFF.

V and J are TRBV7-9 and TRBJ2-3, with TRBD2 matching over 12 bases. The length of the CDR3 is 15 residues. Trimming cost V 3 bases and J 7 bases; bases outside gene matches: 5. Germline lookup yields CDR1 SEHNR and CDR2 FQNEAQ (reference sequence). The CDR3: CASSFGLAGGNTQYF. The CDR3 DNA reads TGTGCCAGCAGCTTTGGGCTAGCGGGAGGGAATACGCAGTATTTT.

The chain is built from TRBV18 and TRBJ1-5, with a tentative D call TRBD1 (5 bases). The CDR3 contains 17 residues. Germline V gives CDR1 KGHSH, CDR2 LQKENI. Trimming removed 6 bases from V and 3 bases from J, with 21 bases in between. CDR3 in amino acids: CASSPEVFQGNNQPQHF. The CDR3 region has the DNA TGTGCCAGCTCCCCCGAAGTATTCCAGGGAAACAATCAGCCCCAGCATTTT.

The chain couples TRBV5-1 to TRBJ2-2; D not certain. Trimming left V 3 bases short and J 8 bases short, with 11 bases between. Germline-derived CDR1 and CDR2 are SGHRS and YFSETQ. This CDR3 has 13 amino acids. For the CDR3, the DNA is TGCGCCAGCAGCTCCAATGACATAGGGGAGCTGTTTTTT. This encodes CASSSNDIGELFF.